This T cell receptor beta chain was retrieved from a study of T cell responses to AZD1222 COVID-19 vaccine. Study in general: Second-dose intervals near 4 or 12 weeks were combined.

The protocol was immunoSEQ multiplex PCR, while the TCRdb copy is restricted to in-frame clones and leaves out a portion. The table records 100,000 to 150,000 clones, about 92% of them present only once. To note about this clone: What it recognizes is unknown.

Study results and limitations: Reportedly, nearly half the spike-specific TCRs target unmutated variant regions.

The sequencing used peripheral blood, collected on day 0 of AZD1222 vaccination. The origin of this receptor is an adult in good health.

The DNA for the CDR3 is TGTGCCAGCAGTCTAGACACGAACACTGAAGCTTTCTTT. As protein: CASSLDTNTEAFF. This chain uses TRBV28 with TRBJ1-1, with D hard to call. V lost 5 bases and J 1 base, leaving 8 bases between the germline ends. The germline gives CDR1 MDHEN, CDR2 SYDVKM. The length of the CDR3 is 13 residues. The full variable domain, in which reference TRBV28 and TRBJ1-1 provide the parts outside the CDR3, is DVKVTQSSRYLVKRTGEKVFLECVQDMDHENMFWYRQDPGLGLRLIYFSYDVKMKEKGDIPEGYSVSREKKERFSLILESASTNQTSMYLCASSLDTNTEAFFGQGTRLTVV.